This record concerns one T cell receptor (beta chain) sequence. The germline V and J ends were trimmed by 4 bases and 6 bases, with 9 bases remaining between them. The CDR3 totals 13 residues. The data stem from a study of blood T cell repertoires in COVID-19. Assay used: immunoSEQ multiplex PCR; TCRdb lists only in-frame clones, some missing. Here the sample spans under 200,000 clones, 82% being singletons. The TCR sequence derives from a man aged 50 or older who had recovered from COVID-19. The chain uses TRBV12-3 or TRBV12-4 and TRBJ1-4, with a weak D call TRBD1 (6 bases). The source material was PBMCs or T cells enriched from blood (not recorded which). CDR3 bases: TGTGCCAGCAGTTCCCCAGGGGATGAAAAACTGTTTTTT. Translation gives CASSSPGDEKLFF.